This TCR beta chain was sequenced for a study of blood T cell repertoires in COVID-19. Study-wide background: There were acute and convalescent COVID-19 samples, and they came from the United States, Italy and Spain.

This clone was seen more than once but under ten times. Source study methods: Estimation of nucleated cell counts relied on the amplification of reference gene primers. The assay was immunoSEQ multiplex PCR, and TCRdb's table has in-frame clones only and misses some. D and trimming were read from the DNA, whereas the V and J calls and clone size are those reported in that table. The sample consists of about 210,000 clones, 75% to 85% of them appearing once. Germline lookup yields CDR1 SNHLY and CDR2 FYNNEI. CDR3 length: 14 amino acids. V lost 8 bases and J lost 0, with 11 bases in between. The chain uses TRBV2 and TRBJ1-3, with D possibly being TRBD1 (6 bases). This TCR came from a man aged 25-45 years with acute COVID-19. Sequencing used PBMCs or T cells enriched from blood (not recorded which). CDR3 in amino acids: CASEGVISGNTIYF. The CDR3 DNA follows: TGTGCCAGCGAGGGGGTCATCTCTGGAAACACCATATATTTT.